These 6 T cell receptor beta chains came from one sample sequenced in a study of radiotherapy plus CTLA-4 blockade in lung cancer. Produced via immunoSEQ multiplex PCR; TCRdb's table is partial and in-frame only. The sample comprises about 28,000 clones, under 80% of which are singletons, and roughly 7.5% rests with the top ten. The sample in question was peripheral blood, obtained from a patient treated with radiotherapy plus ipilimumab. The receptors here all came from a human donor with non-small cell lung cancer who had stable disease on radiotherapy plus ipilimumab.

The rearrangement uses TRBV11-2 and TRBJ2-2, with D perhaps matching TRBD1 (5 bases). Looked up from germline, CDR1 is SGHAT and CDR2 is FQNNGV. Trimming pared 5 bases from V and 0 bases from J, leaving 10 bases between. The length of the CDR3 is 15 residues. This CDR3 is CASSLGVSNTGELFF. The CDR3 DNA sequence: TGTGCCAGCAGCCTAGGGGTCTCGAACACCGGGGAGCTGTTTTTT.

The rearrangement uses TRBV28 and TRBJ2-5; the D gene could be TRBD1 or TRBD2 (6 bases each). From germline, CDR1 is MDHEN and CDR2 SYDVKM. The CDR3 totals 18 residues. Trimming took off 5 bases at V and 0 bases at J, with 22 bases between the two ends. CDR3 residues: CASSPTTGGVLYQETQYF. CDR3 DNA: TGTGCCAGCAGTCCAACGACAGGAGGGGTGCTGTACCAAGAGACCCAGTACTTC.

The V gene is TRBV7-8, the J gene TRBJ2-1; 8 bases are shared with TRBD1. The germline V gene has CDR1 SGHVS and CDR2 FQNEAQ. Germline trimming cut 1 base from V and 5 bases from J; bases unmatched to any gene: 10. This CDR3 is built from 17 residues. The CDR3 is CASSLGSGQGPNNEQFF. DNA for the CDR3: TGTGCCAGCAGCTTAGGTTCAGGACAGGGCCCTAACAATGAGCAGTTCTTC.

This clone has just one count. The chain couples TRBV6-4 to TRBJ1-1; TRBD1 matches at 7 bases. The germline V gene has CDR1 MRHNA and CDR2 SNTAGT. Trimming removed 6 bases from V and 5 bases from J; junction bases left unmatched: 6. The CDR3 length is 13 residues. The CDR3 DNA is TGTGCCAGCAGCGGACAGGACTTGACTGAAGCTTTCTTT. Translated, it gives CASSGQDLTEAFF.

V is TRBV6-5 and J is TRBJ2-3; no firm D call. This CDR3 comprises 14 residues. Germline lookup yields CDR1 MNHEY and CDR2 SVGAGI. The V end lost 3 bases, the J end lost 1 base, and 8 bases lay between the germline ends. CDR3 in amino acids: CASSYFAGTDTQYF. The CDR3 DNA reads TGTGCCAGCAGTTATTTCGCAGGCACAGATACGCAGTATTTT.

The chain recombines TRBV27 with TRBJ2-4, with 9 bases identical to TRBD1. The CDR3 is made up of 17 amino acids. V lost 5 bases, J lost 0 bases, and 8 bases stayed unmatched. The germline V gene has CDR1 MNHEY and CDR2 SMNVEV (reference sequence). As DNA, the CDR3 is TGTGCCAGCAGTGTAGGGACAGGGAGACTAGCCAAAAACATTCAGTACTTC. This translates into CASSVGTGRLAKNIQYF.